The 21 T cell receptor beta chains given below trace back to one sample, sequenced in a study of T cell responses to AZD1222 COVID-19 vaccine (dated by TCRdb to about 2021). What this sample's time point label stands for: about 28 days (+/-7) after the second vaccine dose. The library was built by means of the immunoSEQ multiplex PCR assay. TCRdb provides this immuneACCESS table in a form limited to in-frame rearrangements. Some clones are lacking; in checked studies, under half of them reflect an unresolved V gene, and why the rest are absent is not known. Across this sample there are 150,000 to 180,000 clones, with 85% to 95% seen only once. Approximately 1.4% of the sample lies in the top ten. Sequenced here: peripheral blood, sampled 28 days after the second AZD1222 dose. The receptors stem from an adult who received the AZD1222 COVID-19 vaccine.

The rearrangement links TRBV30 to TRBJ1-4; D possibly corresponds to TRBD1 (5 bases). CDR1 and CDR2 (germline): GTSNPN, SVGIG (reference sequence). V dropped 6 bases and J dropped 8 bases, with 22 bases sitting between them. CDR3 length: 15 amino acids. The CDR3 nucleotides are TGTGCCTGTACCGCCCGACGAGGGGAAGACGAAAAACTGTTTTTT. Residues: CACTARRGEDEKLFF.

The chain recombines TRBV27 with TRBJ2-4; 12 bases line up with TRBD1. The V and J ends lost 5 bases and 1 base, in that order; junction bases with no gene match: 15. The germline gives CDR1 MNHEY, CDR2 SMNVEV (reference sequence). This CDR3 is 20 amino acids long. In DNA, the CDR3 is TGTGCCAGCAGTCTAGACCCGCCGGGACAGGGGGCGTCGGCCAAAAACATTCAGTACTTC. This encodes CASSLDPPGQGASAKNIQYF.

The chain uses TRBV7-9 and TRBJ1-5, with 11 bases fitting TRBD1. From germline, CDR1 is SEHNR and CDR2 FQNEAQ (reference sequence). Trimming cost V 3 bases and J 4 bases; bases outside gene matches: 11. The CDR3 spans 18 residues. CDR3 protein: CASSFETSGTGGNQPQHF. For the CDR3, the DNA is TGTGCCAGCAGCTTCGAAACCTCTGGGACAGGGGGAAATCAGCCCCAGCATTTT.

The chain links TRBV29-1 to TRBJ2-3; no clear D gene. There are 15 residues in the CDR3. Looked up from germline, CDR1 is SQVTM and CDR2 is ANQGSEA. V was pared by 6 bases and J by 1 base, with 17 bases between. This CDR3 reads CSVFGAPSRTDTQYF. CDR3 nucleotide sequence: TGCAGCGTGTTCGGAGCACCTTCTCGCACAGATACGCAGTATTTT.

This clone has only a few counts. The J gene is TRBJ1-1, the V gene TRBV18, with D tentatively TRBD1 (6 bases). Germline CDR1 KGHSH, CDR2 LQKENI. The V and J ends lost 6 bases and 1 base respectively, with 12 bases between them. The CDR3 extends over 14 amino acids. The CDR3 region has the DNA TGTGCCAGCTCTACAACAGGGCAGAACACTGAAGCTTTCTTT. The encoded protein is CASSTTGQNTEAFF.

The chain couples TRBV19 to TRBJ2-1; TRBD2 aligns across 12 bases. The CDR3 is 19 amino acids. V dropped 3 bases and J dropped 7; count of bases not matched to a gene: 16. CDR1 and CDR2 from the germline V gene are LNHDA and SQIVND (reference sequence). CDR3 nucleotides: TGTGCCAGTAGTATGGGCCGGCTGGCTAGCGGGAGGGCGAGGAATGAGCAGTTCTTC. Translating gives CASSMGRLASGRARNEQFF.

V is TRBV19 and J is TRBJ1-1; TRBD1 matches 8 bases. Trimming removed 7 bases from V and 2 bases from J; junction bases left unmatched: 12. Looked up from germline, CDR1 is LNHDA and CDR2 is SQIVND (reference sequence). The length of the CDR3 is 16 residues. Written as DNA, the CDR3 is TGTGCCAGTACCAAAACCCCCGGACAGGGAAACACTGAAGCTTTCTTT. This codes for CASTKTPGQGNTEAFF.

CDR3 nucleotides: TGTGCCAGCAGCCCACAACTAGCGGGGGGGCCAGGGGATACGCAGTATTTT. Its translation is CASSPQLAGGPGDTQYF. This chain connects TRBV3-1 (or the pseudogene TRBV3-2) to TRBJ2-3; 13 bases are a match to TRBD2. The CDR3 loop spans 17 amino acids. The V gene's germline CDR1 is LGHDT and CDR2 YNNKEL (reference sequence). The trim removed 4 bases at V and 6 bases at J, leaving 10 bases unmatched.

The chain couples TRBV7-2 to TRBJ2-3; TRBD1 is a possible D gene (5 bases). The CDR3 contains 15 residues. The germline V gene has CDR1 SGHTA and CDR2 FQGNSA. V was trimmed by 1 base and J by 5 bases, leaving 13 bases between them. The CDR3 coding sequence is TGTGCCAGCAGCTTAGAGTTAGGGGTAGGAGATACGCAGTATTTT. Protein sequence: CASSLELGVGDTQYF. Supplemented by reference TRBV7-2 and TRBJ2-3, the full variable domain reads GAGVSQSPSNKVTEKGKDVELRCDPISGHTALYWYRQSLGQGLEFLIYFQGNSAPDKSGLPSDRFSAERTGGSVSTLTIQRTQQEDSAVYLCASSLELGVGDTQYFGPGTRLTVL.

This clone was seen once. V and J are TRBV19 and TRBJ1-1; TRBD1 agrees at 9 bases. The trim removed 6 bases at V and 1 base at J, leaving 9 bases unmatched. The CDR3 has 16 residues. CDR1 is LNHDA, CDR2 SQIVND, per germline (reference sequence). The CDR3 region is CASSPPRTGANTEAFF. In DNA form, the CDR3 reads TGTGCCAGTAGCCCACCTAGGACAGGGGCGAACACTGAAGCTTTCTTT.

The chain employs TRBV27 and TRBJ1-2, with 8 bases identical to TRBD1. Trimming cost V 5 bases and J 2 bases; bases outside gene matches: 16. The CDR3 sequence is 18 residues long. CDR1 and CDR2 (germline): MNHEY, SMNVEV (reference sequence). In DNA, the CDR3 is TGTGCCAGCAGTCCGTCCGGGACAGGCTTACCAGTCAACTATGGCTACACCTTC. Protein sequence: CASSPSGTGLPVNYGYTF.

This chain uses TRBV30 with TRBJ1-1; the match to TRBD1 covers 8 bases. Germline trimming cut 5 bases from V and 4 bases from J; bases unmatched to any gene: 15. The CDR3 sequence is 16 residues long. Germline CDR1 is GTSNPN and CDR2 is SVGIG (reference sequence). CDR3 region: CAWRKVQGGWGTEAFF. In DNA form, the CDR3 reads TGTGCCTGGCGCAAGGTACAGGGGGGGTGGGGCACTGAAGCTTTCTTT.

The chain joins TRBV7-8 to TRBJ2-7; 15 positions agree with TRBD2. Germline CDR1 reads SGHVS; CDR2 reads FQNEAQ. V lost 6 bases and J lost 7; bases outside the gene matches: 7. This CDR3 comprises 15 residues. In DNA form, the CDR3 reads TGTGCCAGCAGACGAACCGGGACTAGCGGGAGGGAGCAGTACTTC. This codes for CASRRTGTSGREQYF.

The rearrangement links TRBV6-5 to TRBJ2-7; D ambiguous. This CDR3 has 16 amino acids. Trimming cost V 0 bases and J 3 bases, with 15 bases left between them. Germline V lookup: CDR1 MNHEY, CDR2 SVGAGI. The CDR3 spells CASSYSPAAWDYEQYF. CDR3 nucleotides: TGTGCCAGCAGTTACTCCCCGGCAGCTTGGGACTACGAGCAGTACTTC.

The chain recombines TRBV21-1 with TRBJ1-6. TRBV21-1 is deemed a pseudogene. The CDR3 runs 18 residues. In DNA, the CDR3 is TGTGCCAGCAGCAAATGGCGTAGGGAGGGGTCCTATAATTCACCCCTCCACTTT. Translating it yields CASSKWRREGSYNSPLHF.

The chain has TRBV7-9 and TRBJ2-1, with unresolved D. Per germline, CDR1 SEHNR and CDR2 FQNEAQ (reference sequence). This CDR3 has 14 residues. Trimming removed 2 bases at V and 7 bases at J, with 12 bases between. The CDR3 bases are TGTGCCAGCAGCTTAATGGCTGCTGGGAATGAGCAGTTCTTC. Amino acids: CASSLMAAGNEQFF.

CDR3 DNA sequence: TGTGCCAGCAGCCAAGGGACACGCGGGGAGCTGTTTTTT. As protein: CASSQGTRGELFF. The chain is built from TRBV3-1 (or the pseudogene TRBV3-2) and TRBJ2-2, with a weak D call TRBD1 (5 bases). Trimming took 1 base from V and 7 from J, leaving 7 bases between them. Germline lookup yields CDR1 LGHDT and CDR2 YNNKEL (reference sequence). There are 13 residues in the CDR3.

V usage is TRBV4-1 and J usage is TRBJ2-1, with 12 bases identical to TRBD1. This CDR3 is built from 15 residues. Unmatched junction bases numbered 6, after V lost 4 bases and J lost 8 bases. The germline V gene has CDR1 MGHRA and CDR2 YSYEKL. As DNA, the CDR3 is TGCGCCAGCAGCCGAACCGGGACAGGGGGCGATGAGCAGTTCTTC. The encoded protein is CASSRTGTGGDEQFF.

CDR3 coding DNA: TGTGCCAGCAGCTTAGGCGGATACCAAGAGACCCAGTACTTC. The encoded protein is CASSLGGYQETQYF. This rearrangement joins TRBV11-3 to TRBJ2-5; D is undetermined. Looked up from germline, CDR1 is SGHNT and CDR2 is YENEEA. The CDR3 runs to 14 residues. V shed 1 base and J shed 0 bases, with 6 bases lying between them.

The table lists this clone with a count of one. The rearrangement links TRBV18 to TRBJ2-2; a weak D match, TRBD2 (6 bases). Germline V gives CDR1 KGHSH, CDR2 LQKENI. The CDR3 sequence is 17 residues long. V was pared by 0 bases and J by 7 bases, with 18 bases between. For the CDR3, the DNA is TGTGCCAGCTCACCACCGGAGGGACGGGAGTATAGCGGGGAGCTGTTTTTT. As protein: CASSPPEGREYSGELFF.

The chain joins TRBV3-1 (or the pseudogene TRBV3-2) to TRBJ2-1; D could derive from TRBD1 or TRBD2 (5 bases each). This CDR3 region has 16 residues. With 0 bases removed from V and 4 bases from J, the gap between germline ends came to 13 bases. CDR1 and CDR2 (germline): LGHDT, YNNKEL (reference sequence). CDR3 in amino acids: CASSQDGTRYYNEQFF. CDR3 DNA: TGTGCCAGCAGCCAAGACGGGACGAGATATTACAATGAGCAGTTCTTC.